Presented here are 23 T cell receptor beta chains from one specimen sequenced in a study of T cell responses to AZD1222 COVID-19 vaccine. Sequenced by immunoSEQ multiplex PCR; TCRdb stores in-frame clones only, minus some. The sample lists around 130,000 clones, roughly 90% occurring once. The source material was peripheral blood, sampled 28 days after the second AZD1222 dose. Receptor source: an adult who received the AZD1222 COVID-19 vaccine.

This rearrangement joins TRBV29-1 to TRBJ2-7; 12 bases match TRBD1. Trimming cost V 7 bases and J 4 bases; bases outside gene matches: 5. Germline loops: CDR1 SQVTM, CDR2 ANQGSEA. This CDR3 has 13 residues. CDR3: CSAQGQGAYEQYF. The CDR3, as DNA: TGCAGCGCCCAGGGACAGGGGGCATACGAGCAGTACTTC.

This clone occurred a few times. The chain carries TRBV10-1 and TRBJ2-3; D call uncertain. V lost 6 bases and J lost 8, with 9 bases in between. CDR1 and CDR2 (germline): WNHNN, SYGVQD (reference sequence). CDR3 size: 11 residues. The CDR3 region has the DNA TGCGCCAGCAGCGAGATGGGTACGCAGTATTTT. Translated, it gives CASSEMGTQYF.

The J gene is TRBJ1-3, the V gene TRBV9; D unresolved. CDR3 length: 15 residues. Deletions cut 0 bases from V and 2 bases from J, with 9 bases between. Germline CDR1 reads SGDLS; CDR2 reads YYNGEE. In nucleotides, the CDR3 is TGTGCCAGCAGCGTAGGGTCGGCCGCTGGAAACACCATATATTTT. Its protein product is CASSVGSAAGNTIYF.

The chain uses TRBV7-3 and TRBJ1-6; D is unclear. This CDR3 comprises 13 residues. Germline V lookup: CDR1 SGHTA, CDR2 FQGTGA. V was trimmed by 1 base and J by 6 bases, leaving 4 bases between them. CDR3 sequence reads: CASSLNFNSPLHF. CDR3 in DNA: TGTGCCAGCAGCTTAAATTTTAATTCACCCCTCCACTTT. The variable domain in full, with the rest retrieved from reference TRBV7-3 and TRBJ1-6, is GAGVSQTPSNKVTEKGKYVELRCDPISGHTALYWYRQSLGQGPEFLIYFQGTGAADDSGLPNDRFFAVRPEGSVSTLKIQRTERGDSAVYLCASSLNFNSPLHFGNGTRLTVT.

This clone was seen more than once but under ten times. V and J are TRBV9 and TRBJ2-7; TRBD2 might be the D (6 bases). Germline loops: CDR1 SGDLS, CDR2 YYNGEE. The CDR3 length is 16 residues. Trimming stripped 3 bases from V and 4 bases from J, with 20 bases between. The CDR3 spells CASSGRDRSGRYEQYF. DNA of the CDR3: TGTGCCAGCAGCGGTAGGGACCGTTCCGGGAGATACGAGCAGTACTTC.

CDR3 in DNA: TGTGCCAGCAGTTCCACGGGTGACAACGAATATGGCTACACCTTC. This gives the protein CASSSTGDNEYGYTF. The V gene is TRBV6-6, the J gene TRBJ1-2; unclear D gene. CDR1 and CDR2 (germline): MNHNY, SVGAGI (reference sequence). The CDR3 is made up of 15 amino acids. Trimming cost V 4 bases and J 5 bases, with 17 bases left between them.

The chain recombines TRBV6-1 with TRBJ1-3, with D perhaps TRBD1 (5 bases). Looked up from germline, CDR1 is MNHNS and CDR2 is SASEGT. This CDR3 contains 15 residues. The germline V and J ends were trimmed by 2 bases and 2 bases, with 10 bases remaining between them. The CDR3 reads CASSELTAAGNTIYF. In DNA, the CDR3 is TGTGCCAGCAGTGAACTGACAGCCGCTGGAAACACCATATATTTT.

The V and J genes are TRBV18 and TRBJ2-1; D remains unclear. In germline, CDR1 is KGHSH, CDR2 LQKENI. Trimming left V 1 base short and J 6 bases short, with 7 bases between. The length of the CDR3 is 13 residues. The CDR3 region is CASSPLSSNEQFF. CDR3 coding DNA: TGTGCCAGCTCACCACTTAGCAGCAATGAGCAGTTCTTC.

The chain recombines TRBV4-3 with TRBJ1-2; 8 bases map to TRBD1. The germline V gene encodes CDR1 LGHNA and CDR2 YSLEER. The CDR3 totals 15 residues. With V trimmed by 0 bases and J by 7 bases, 7 bases remained unmatched. The CDR3 protein is CASSQDSGGDLGYTF. The CDR3 DNA is TGCGCCAGCAGCCAAGATTCAGGGGGCGACCTTGGCTACACCTTC.

V and J are TRBV6-2 or TRBV6-3 and TRBJ2-1; TRBD1 might be the D (5 bases). The V gene lost 2 bases and the J gene lost 3 bases, with 17 bases spanning the gap. Looked up from germline, CDR1 is MNHEY and CDR2 is SVGEGT. This CDR3 region has 17 residues. The CDR3 here is CASSYTPTGGFYNEQFF. The CDR3 DNA reads TGTGCCAGCAGTTACACCCCTACAGGCGGATTCTACAATGAGCAGTTCTTC.

The chain links TRBV4-2 to TRBJ2-1; D possibly uses TRBD1 or TRBD2 (5 bases each). The CDR3 extends over 15 amino acids. Germline CDR1 LGHNA, CDR2 YNFKEQ. The V end was cut by 0 bases, the J end by 7 bases, with 13 bases between. The CDR3 region is CASSQEAGSTNEQFF. The CDR3, as DNA: TGTGCCAGCAGCCAAGAGGCAGGGAGTACGAATGAGCAGTTCTTC.

This chain uses TRBV5-4 with TRBJ2-1, with unresolved D. CDR1 and CDR2 (germline): SGHNT, YYREEE (reference sequence). V lost 1 base to trimming and J lost 4 bases, with 9 bases between them. The CDR3 has 14 residues. Here the CDR3 DNA reads TGTGCCAGCAGCTTGAATCTTCATTACAATGAGCAGTTCTTC. Translation gives CASSLNLHYNEQFF.

In this sample, this clone turned up once. This chain connects TRBV7-8 to TRBJ1-1; possibly TRBD1 for D (6 bases). Germline assignment: CDR1 SGHVS and CDR2 FQNEAQ. There are 13 residues in the CDR3. Trimming left V 5 bases short and J 5 bases short, with 12 bases between. CDR3 amino acids: CASSIGGGTEAFF. The CDR3, as DNA: TGTGCCAGCAGCATAGGGGGAGGGACTGAAGCTTTCTTT. The full variable domain, in which reference TRBV7-8 and TRBJ1-1 provide the parts outside the CDR3, is GAGVSQSPRYKVAKRGQDVALRCDPISGHVSLFWYQQALGQGPEFLTYFQNEAQLDKSGLPSDRFFAERPEGSVSTLKIQRTQQEDSAVYLCASSIGGGTEAFFGQGTRLTVV.

The count of this clone is one. This chain links TRBV2 with TRBJ2-3; TRBD1 matches at 8 bases. The germline gives CDR1 SNHLY, CDR2 FYNNEI. This CDR3 comprises 18 residues. V trimming: 6 bases; J trimming: 4 bases; junction bases outside the gene matches: 18. Written as DNA, the CDR3 is TGTGCCAGCAGAGGAAGACAGGGGAGAGAGTCATCCCCAGATACGCAGTATTTT. It is translated as CASRGRQGRESSPDTQYF.

This chain joins TRBV3-1 (or the pseudogene TRBV3-2) and TRBJ2-5, with TRBD2 as a possible D gene (5 bases). Germline V gene sequence: CDR1 LGHDT, CDR2 YNNKEL (reference sequence). The CDR3 length is 16 residues. The ends were cut back, 1 base at V and 1 base at J, with 13 bases in the middle. CDR3 region: CASSQAYTRSQETQYF. CDR3 nucleotides: TGTGCCAGCAGCCAAGCCTATACTAGATCCCAAGAGACCCAGTACTTC.

This sequence joins TRBV11-2 and TRBJ2-3, with unresolved D. Trimming cost V 5 bases and J 1 base, with 13 bases left between them. The germline V gene has CDR1 SGHAT and CDR2 FQNNGV. CDR3 length: 15 residues. This CDR3 reads CASSPDPGGTDTQYF. For the CDR3, the DNA is TGTGCCAGCAGCCCGGACCCTGGGGGCACAGATACGCAGTATTTT.

V gene TRBV11-2 combines with J gene TRBJ2-7, with D possibly TRBD1 on 6 matching bases. Germline V CDR1 and CDR2: SGHAT, FQNNGV. The CDR3 loop spans 15 amino acids. V shed 5 bases and J shed 7 bases, with 21 bases lying between them. The CDR3 DNA reads TGTGCCAGCAGCCCCCCAGACAGGAACTCCTTGGAGCAGTACTTC. It translates to CASSPPDRNSLEQYF.

The CDR3 sequence is CAWSVSWNEQFF. The CDR3 DNA is TGTGCCTGGAGTGTATCATGGAATGAGCAGTTCTTC. V is TRBV30 and J is TRBJ2-1; no clear D gene. V lost 0 bases to trimming and J lost 7 bases, with 7 bases between them. This CDR3 region has 12 residues. The germline CDR1 and CDR2 sequences are GTSNPN and SVGIG (reference sequence).

This chain's CDR3 is CASSQEKAGQHYGYTF. The DNA for the CDR3 is TGCGCCAGCAGCCAAGAAAAAGCAGGGCAGCACTATGGCTACACCTTC. The chain links TRBV4-3 to TRBJ1-2, with D possibly being TRBD1 (5 bases). Germline assignment: CDR1 LGHNA and CDR2 YSLEER. Trimming cost V 0 bases and J 3 bases, with 14 bases left between them. CDR3 size: 16 residues.

The chain is built from TRBV18 and TRBJ2-1; 12 bases match TRBD2. V was clipped by 3 bases and J by 1 base; unmatched bases: 4. CDR1 and CDR2 from the germline V gene are KGHSH and LQKENI. The CDR3 spans 17 residues. The CDR3 nucleotides are TGTGCCAGCTCACCTCCCCTAGCGGGAGGGTCCTACAATGAGCAGTTCTTC. It encodes CASSPPLAGGSYNEQFF.

The V gene is TRBV6-5, the J gene TRBJ2-7; D may be TRBD1 (6 bases). The germline CDR1 and CDR2 sequences are MNHEY and SVGAGI. The CDR3 consists of 14 residues. Trimming cost V 7 bases and J 0 bases, with 13 bases left between them. CDR3 residues: CASKRTASSYEQYF. CDR3 bases: TGTGCCAGCAAGAGGACAGCGAGCTCCTACGAGCAGTACTTC.

The CDR3 region is CASSDTNYGYTF. In DNA form, the CDR3 reads TGTGCCAGCAGCGACACCAACTATGGCTACACCTTC. The chain links TRBV6-5 to TRBJ1-2; no clear D gene. V gave up 6 bases and J gave up 2 bases, with 7 bases separating them. The CDR3 contains 12 residues. In germline, CDR1 is MNHEY, CDR2 SVGAGI.

This clone was found a few times. The gene calls are TRBV5-6 and TRBJ2-1; D is uncertain. The germline V gene has CDR1 SGHDT and CDR2 YYEEEE. V was cut by 2 bases and J by 4 bases, with 7 bases left in between. This CDR3 region has 13 residues. The CDR3 reads CASSFSGYNEQFF. CDR3 coding DNA: TGTGCCAGCAGCTTTTCCGGTTACAATGAGCAGTTCTTC.